This record looks at one T cell receptor beta chain sequence and its context. This clonotype came up many times. What this receptor recognizes is not known. No quality values exist for individual bases; no much larger clone is one base distant. Ophthalmopathy patients had moderately to severely active disease, Clinical Activity Score of at least 3, NOSPECS grade of at least 4, and disease duration under 3 months. Patients were excluded if they had other autoimmune diseases, uncontrolled infections, pregnancy or lactation. Clinical symptoms, serum thyroxine, TRAb, thyroid ultrasound and orbital computed tomography were used for diagnosis. PBMCs were isolated from 7.5 to 10 ml of fresh peripheral blood by Ficoll-Paque density gradient centrifugation. Total RNA was extracted using Trizol reagent, and RNA quality was checked on an Agilent 2100 Bioanalyzer. The germline V gene (reference sequence) sets CDR1 to DFQATT and CDR2 to SNEGSKA. The CDR3 runs 15 residues from the cysteine to the phenylalanine. Of all the DNA, just the CDR3 is kept, 45 bases in frame from base 1. Trimmed from V: 1 base; trimmed from J: 2 bases; junction bases lacking a gene match: 6.

The data were taken from a study of Graves' ophthalmopathy and Graves' hyperthyroidism (dated by TCRdb to the late 2010s). Some background on the complete study: Peripheral blood was collected at initial diagnosis, prior to any treatment. To tell Graves' ophthalmopathy apart from Graves' hyperthyroidism, and to predict which patients would progress to ophthalmopathy, the study relied on TCR beta repertoire signatures. In total, 135 blood samples were TCR-sequenced: approximately 42 ophthalmopathy, under 80 hyperthyroidism and about 17 hyperthyroidism-to-ophthalmopathy patients. A discovery set of more than 90 patients (43 ophthalmopathy, some 58 stable hyperthyroidism) was enrolled to explore V-J signatures distinguishing ophthalmopathy from hyperthyroidism. For independent validation, a separate cohort was made up of some 18 hyperthyroidism patients plus 17 patients who later progressed from hyperthyroidism to ophthalmopathy. In over 5 hyperthyroidism patients, the T-cell repertoire of thyroid tissue was compared with the T-cell repertoire of blood. Once sampling was done, hyperthyroidism patients were given methimazole at a starting dose of 30 mg daily, while ophthalmopathy patients were given high-dose intravenous methylprednisolone. What the study reported, not specific to this receptor: Sample size was not predetermined statistically, and investigators were not blinded to group allocation. In validation, the model predicted ophthalmopathy progression with roughly 68% sensitivity and roughly 72% specificity; some 13 predicted patients were CT-confirmed with GO in a median of approximately 6.5 months. The 13-signature model separated ophthalmopathy from stable hyperthyroidism with around 90% sensitivity and around 84% specificity in cross-validation, and 80%/75% in the test set. Most expanded thyroid clonotypes with frequency above 0.001 were also detected in blood, suggesting blood repertoires may reflect the thyroid immune response.

TCR beta CDR3 regions were amplified from RNA transcripts for repertoire sequencing. The first round of RT-PCR was done with HTBI primers and the Qiagen OneStep RT-PCR kit, and was followed by a second round of multiplex PCR, then size selection and purification. Libraries were sequenced paired-end with 100 bp reads on an Illumina HiSeq2000. The paper's data handling went like this. SOAPnuke was used to process the reads, throwing out any read that had adapters, had uncalled bases, had a mean Phred below 15, or lacked an exact constant-primer or identifier match. COPE v1.2.5 was used to merge the high-quality paired reads. Each unique nucleotide sequence was treated as a clonotype, and MiTCR v1.1 was used to align the clonotypes to the IMGT TRB V, D and J references. The analysis was limited to V-J combinations with a frequency above 0.0001, which together covered approximately 99% of repertoires. A TCR clonal expansion and chaos score per V-J combination was defined as the ratio of F50 clonal expansion to chaos observed in the TCRdist matrix. Welch's t-statistics and random forest were used to narrow the features down to 10 to 15 V-J combinations, which were then fed into a naive Bayes classifier. The Morisita-Horn index was used to measure how similar the thyroid and blood repertoires were. In TCRdb, the public reads were trimmed at Q25 with fastp and aligned with MiXCR, with productive beta chains retained. CDR3 protein sequences are deduplicated, and each keeps its most common genes and DNA. The V and J calls here are based on TCRdb, not the publication. Within this sample are around 340,000 distinct CDR3 sequences, with 17% of them counted one time only. Approximately 13% of the sample comes from the top ten.

The receptor chain draws on TRBV20-1 and TRBJ2-5, with 8 junctional bases fitting TRBD2. The origin of this receptor is an adult man with Graves' ophthalmopathy. Sequences were obtained from peripheral blood. Here the CDR3 is given as CSARGAVAGQETQYF. The nucleotide sequence reads TGCAGTGCTAGAGGGGCGGTAGCGGGGCAAGAGACCCAGTACTTC.